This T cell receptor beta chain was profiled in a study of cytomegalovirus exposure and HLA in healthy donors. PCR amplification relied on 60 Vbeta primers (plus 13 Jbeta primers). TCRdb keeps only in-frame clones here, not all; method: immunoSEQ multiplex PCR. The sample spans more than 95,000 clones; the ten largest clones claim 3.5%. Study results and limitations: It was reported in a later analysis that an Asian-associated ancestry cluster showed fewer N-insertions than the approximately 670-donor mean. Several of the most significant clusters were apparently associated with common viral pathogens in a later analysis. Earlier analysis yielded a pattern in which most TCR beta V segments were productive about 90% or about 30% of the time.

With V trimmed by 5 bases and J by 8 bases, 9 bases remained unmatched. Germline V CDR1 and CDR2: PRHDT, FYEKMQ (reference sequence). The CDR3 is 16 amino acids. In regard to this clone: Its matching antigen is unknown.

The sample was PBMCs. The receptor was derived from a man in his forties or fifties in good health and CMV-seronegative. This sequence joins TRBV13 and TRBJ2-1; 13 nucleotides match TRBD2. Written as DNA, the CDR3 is TGTGCCAGCAGCCCCACTAGCGGGAGGGCCGTAGATGAGCAGTTCTTC. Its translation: CASSPTSGRAVDEQFF.